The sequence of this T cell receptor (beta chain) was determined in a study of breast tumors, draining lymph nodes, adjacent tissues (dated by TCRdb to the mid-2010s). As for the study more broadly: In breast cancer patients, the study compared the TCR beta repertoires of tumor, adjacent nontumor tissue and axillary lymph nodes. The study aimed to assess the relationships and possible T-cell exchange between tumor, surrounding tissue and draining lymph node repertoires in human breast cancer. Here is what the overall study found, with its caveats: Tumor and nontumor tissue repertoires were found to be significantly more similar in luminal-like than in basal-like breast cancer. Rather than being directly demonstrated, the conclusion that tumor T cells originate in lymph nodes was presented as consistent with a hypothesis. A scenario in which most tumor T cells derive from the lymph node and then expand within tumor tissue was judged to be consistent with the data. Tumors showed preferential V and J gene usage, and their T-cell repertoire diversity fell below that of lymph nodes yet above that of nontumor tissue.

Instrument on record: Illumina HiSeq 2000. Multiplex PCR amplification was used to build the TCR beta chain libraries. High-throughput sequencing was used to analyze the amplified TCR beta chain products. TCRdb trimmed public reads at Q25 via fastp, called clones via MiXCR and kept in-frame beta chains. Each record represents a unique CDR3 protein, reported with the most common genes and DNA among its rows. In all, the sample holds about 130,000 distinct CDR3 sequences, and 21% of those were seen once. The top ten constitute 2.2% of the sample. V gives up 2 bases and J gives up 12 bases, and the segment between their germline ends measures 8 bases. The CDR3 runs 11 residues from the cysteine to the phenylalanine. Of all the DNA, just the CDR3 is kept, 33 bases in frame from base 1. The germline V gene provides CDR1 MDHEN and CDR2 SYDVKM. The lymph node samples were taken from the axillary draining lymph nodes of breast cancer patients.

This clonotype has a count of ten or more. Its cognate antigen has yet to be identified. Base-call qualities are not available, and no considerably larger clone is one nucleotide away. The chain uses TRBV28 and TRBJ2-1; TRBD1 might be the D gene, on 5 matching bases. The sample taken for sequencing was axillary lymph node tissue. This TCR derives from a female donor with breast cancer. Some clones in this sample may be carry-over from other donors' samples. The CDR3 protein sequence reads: CASSLRQGQFF. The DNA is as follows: TGTGCCAGCAGTTTACGGCAGGGGCAGTTCTTC.